The sequence of this TCR beta chain was determined in a study of response to subunit inactivated influenza vaccine. At least ten counts were recorded for this clonotype. This CDR3 spans 16 amino acids. CDR1 and CDR2 (germline): MNHEY, SVGEGT. The V segment lost 6 bases and the J segment 2 bases; nucleotides outside the gene matches: 8. From the RT-PCR reads, TCRdb called clonotypes with MiXCR, one entry per CDR3 protein. Among hundreds of thousands of distinct CDR3 sequences listed, 13% to 15% were seen once. Sequences were derived from PBMCs from blood, sampled 14 to 15 days before vaccination. The TCR was taken from a man aged 45-65 years who received an inactivated influenza vaccine. The chain recombines TRBV6-2 or TRBV6-3 with TRBJ2-3, with TRBD2 matching over 10 bases. CDR3 nucleotide sequence: TGTGCCAGCAGCAGCAGGCTAGCGGGGGCCACAGATACGCAGTATTTT. Translation: CASSSRLAGATDTQYF.